What follows describes a single TCR beta chain. The antigen is unknown. TCRdb's table, derived via immunoSEQ multiplex PCR, lists solely in-frame clones and lacks some. Of about 34,000 clones in the sample, more than 70% were seen once. This sample is drawn from a study of T cells in localized non-small cell lung cancer. Study-wide findings and caveats: Tumor showed lower T cell clonality than uninvolved adjacent lung, where it was highest.

Here the sequenced sample was peripheral blood, taken before any cancer treatment. The clonotype was recovered from a woman between 35 and 70 years old with stage I lung adenocarcinoma.

CDR3 protein: CASSRRLKTGTGVTDTQYF. The CDR3 bases are TGTGCCAGCAGTCGACGACTTAAGACCGGGACAGGGGTCACAGATACGCAGTATTTT. The chain joins TRBV5-6 to TRBJ2-3; 10 bases are shared with TRBD1. Trimming removed 5 bases from V and 2 bases from J; junction bases left unmatched: 17. This CDR3 is 19 amino acids long. Germline assignment: CDR1 SGHDT and CDR2 YYEEEE.